These 27 T cell receptor beta chains originate from one sample sequenced in a study of cytomegalovirus exposure and HLA in healthy donors. Primers included in the PCR were 60 Vbeta and 13 Jbeta primers. Sequencing used immunoSEQ multiplex PCR; TCRdb keeps in-frame clones, though not all of them. The table records about 59,000 clones, approximately 80% of them present only once. Specimen: PBMCs. These receptors came from a human donor in good health.

The chain recombines TRBV14 with TRBJ2-1; 16 bases match TRBD2. This CDR3 spans 18 amino acids. The junction had 8 bases not matched to a gene; V was cut back by 4 bases and J by 5 bases. The germline gives CDR1 SGHDN, CDR2 FVKESK. The CDR3 DNA reads as TGTGCCAGCAGCCCGGGACTAGCGGGAGGGCCGTCGGACAATGAGCAGTTCTTC. Encoded protein: CASSPGLAGGPSDNEQFF.

The rearrangement uses TRBV7-8 and TRBJ2-1; 9 bases fit TRBD2. This CDR3 is 15 amino acids long. Germline-derived CDR1 and CDR2 are SGHVS and FQNEAQ. After removal of 5 bases from V and 3 bases from J, the junction contained 5 bases not matched to a gene. The CDR3 sequence: CASSIVSGSYNEQFF. In nucleotides, the CDR3 is TGTGCCAGCAGCATAGTTAGCGGGAGCTACAATGAGCAGTTCTTC.

V gene TRBV7-2 combines with J gene TRBJ1-4, with 7 bases fitting TRBD1. This CDR3 has 15 residues. The germline gives CDR1 SGHTA, CDR2 FQGNSA. Losses at the gene ends were 5 bases for V and 3 bases for J; bases not matched to a gene: 6. The CDR3 coding sequence is TGTGCCAGCAGCCTAGTCGGGACAGCTAATGAAAAACTGTTTTTT. Encoded protein: CASSLVGTANEKLFF.

This clone has only a few counts. The chain recombines TRBV11-2 with TRBJ2-7, with D possibly matching TRBD2 (6 bases). The germline CDR1 and CDR2 sequences are SGHAT and FQNNGV. The CDR3 has 17 residues. V lost 0 bases, J lost 4 bases, and 19 bases lay in between. The CDR3 nucleotides are TGTGCCAGCAGCTTAGATCTCTTCGGGGCCGGGAGATACGAGCAGTACTTC. Translated: CASSLDLFGAGRYEQYF.

The rearrangement uses TRBV21-1 and TRBJ1-4; TRBD1 was called by the table and not checked on the DNA. TRBV21-1 is flagged as a pseudogene. The CDR3 is 15 residues long. The DNA of the CDR3 is TGTGCCAGCAGCAAACAACAGGGGGCTAATGAAAAACTGTTTTTT. This translates into CASSKQQGANEKLFF.

Turning to this clone: An end of the junction does not agree with germline; a read error may underlie this. V usage is TRBV7-7 and J usage is TRBJ2-3; a possible D gene is TRBD1 (5 bases). Germline V lookup: CDR1 SSHAT, CDR2 FNYEAQ (reference sequence). The length of the CDR3 is 15 residues. The CDR3 DNA is TGTGCTAGCAGCTTGACAGTACGGGGCACAGATACGCAGTATTTT. It yields the protein CASSLTVRGTDTQYF.

The genes are TRBV4-1 and TRBJ1-5; D may be TRBD1 (5 bases). The CDR3 extends over 15 amino acids. V lost 2 bases, J lost 0 bases, and 8 bases lay in between. The V gene's germline CDR1 is MGHRA and CDR2 YSYEKL. The CDR3 DNA sequence: TGCGCCAGCAGCCAACGGACAAATAGCAATCAGCCCCAGCATTTT. Its translation: CASSQRTNSNQPQHF.

Regarding this clone: Distinct nucleotide sequences in the sample also encode this CDR3. This chain connects TRBV7-8 to TRBJ2-1, with 10 nucleotides matching TRBD2. The J segment lost 7 bases and the V segment lost 3 bases, leaving 0 bases of the junction unmatched. This CDR3 has 13 amino acids. The germline V gene has CDR1 SGHVS and CDR2 FQNEAQ. CDR3 DNA sequence: TGTGCCAGCAGCTTGGGACTAGCGAATGAGCAGTTCTTC. This sequence encodes CASSLGLANEQFF.

J is TRBJ2-3 and V is TRBV27; TRBD1 aligns across 7 bases. The CDR3 is 16 residues long. The germline V gene has CDR1 MNHEY and CDR2 SMNVEV (reference sequence). V shed 1 base and J 4 bases; nucleotides not matched to a gene: 8. The CDR3 bases are TGTGCCAGCAGTTTATTGGGACAGCGAGAAGCAGATACGCAGTATTTT. The encoded protein is CASSLLGQREADTQYF.

This chain connects TRBV5-1 to TRBJ2-1; the match to TRBD2 covers 12 bases. This CDR3 is 16 amino acids long. Germline values: CDR1 SGHRS, CDR2 YFSETQ. V gave up 4 bases and J gave up 6 bases; unmatched junction bases: 8. The CDR3 here is CASSPRLAGEGNEQFF. CDR3 DNA sequence: TGCGCCAGCAGCCCCCGACTAGCGGGAGAGGGCAATGAGCAGTTCTTC.

Remarks on this clone: Its ends do not fully match the called genes, so a read error is possible. V usage is TRBV7-7 and J usage is TRBJ2-2; a weak D match, TRBD1 (6 bases). Germline V CDR1 and CDR2: SSHAT, FNYEAQ (reference sequence). The CDR3 is 13 amino acids. The CDR3 DNA sequence: TGTGCTAGCAGTTTGGACAGCACCGGGGAGCTGTTTTTT. It encodes CASSLDSTGELFF.

This rearrangement joins TRBV5-4 to TRBJ2-7, with TRBD1 matching 8 bases. J lost 0 bases, V lost 0 bases, and 2 bases had no gene match. The germline V gene encodes CDR1 SGHNT and CDR2 YYREEE (reference sequence). The CDR3 spans 15 residues. The CDR3 is CASSLVDRASYEQYF. CDR3 in DNA: TGTGCCAGCAGCTTGGTGGACAGGGCCTCCTACGAGCAGTACTTC. The full variable domain, in which reference TRBV5-4 and TRBJ2-7 provide the parts outside the CDR3, is ETGVTQSPTHLIKTRGQQVTLRCSSQSGHNTVSWYQQALGQGPQFIFQYYREEENGRGNFPPRFSGLQFPNYSSELNVNALELDDSALYLCASSLVDRASYEQYFGPGTRLTVT.

CDR3: CASSELGRGYGGNTIYF. In DNA form, the CDR3 reads TGTGCCAGCAGTGAACTGGGCCGTGGGTACGGCGGAAACACCATATATTTT. The rearrangement joins TRBV2 to TRBJ1-3; D remains ambiguous. There are 17 residues in the CDR3. Germline V CDR1 and CDR2: SNHLY, FYNNEI. V dropped 2 bases and J dropped 4 bases, with 18 bases sitting between them.

There are a few counts of this clone. CDR3 nucleotides: TGCGCCAGCAGCCAAGAAAGAGCGGACGAGCAGTACTTC. This sequence encodes CASSQERADEQYF. The rearrangement uses TRBV4-3 and TRBJ2-7; D is perhaps TRBD2 (5 bases). This CDR3 comprises 13 residues. In germline, CDR1 is LGHNA, CDR2 YSLEER. Trimming took off 0 bases at V and 5 bases at J, with 8 bases between the two ends.

The CDR3 region has the DNA TGTGCCAGCAGCTTAGGCAGGAACACCGGGGAGCTGTTTTTT. It codes for CASSLGRNTGELFF. The rearrangement joins TRBV11-2 to TRBJ2-2, with D hard to call. From germline, CDR1 is SGHAT and CDR2 FQNNGV. The CDR3 is 14 residues long. Trimming removed 1 base from V and 1 base from J, with 4 bases in between.

The chain combines TRBV28 with TRBJ1-6; D gene ambiguous. V shed 4 bases and J shed 0 bases, with 13 bases lying between them. CDR3 length: 17 amino acids. The germline V gene encodes CDR1 MDHEN and CDR2 SYDVKM. This CDR3 reads CASSSGQPSSYNSPLHF. The CDR3 DNA reads as TGTGCCAGCAGTTCGGGTCAGCCGAGCTCCTATAATTCACCCCTCCACTTT. The whole variable domain, remainder taken from reference TRBV28 and TRBJ1-6, is DVKVTQSSRYLVKRTGEKVFLECVQDMDHENMFWYRQDPGLGLRLIYFSYDVKMKEKGDIPEGYSVSREKKERFSLILESASTNQTSMYLCASSSGQPSSYNSPLHFGNGTRLTVT.

J is TRBJ2-7 and V is TRBV6-1; a weak D match, TRBD1 (6 bases). The CDR3 length is 14 residues. Trimming took 6 bases from V and 1 from J, leaving 13 bases between them. From germline, CDR1 is MNHNS and CDR2 SASEGT. CDR3 DNA: TGTGCCAGCAGGACAGGCATTTCGTCCTACGAGCAGTACTTC. Its protein product is CASRTGISSYEQYF.

This chain uses TRBV29-1 with TRBJ1-1; D not resolved. Germline V gene data show CDR1 as SQVTM and CDR2 as ANQGSEA. This CDR3 region has 16 residues. V lost 4 bases to trimming and J lost 3 bases, with 21 bases between them. CDR3 amino acids: CSVVGRHGVIDTEAFF. For the CDR3, the DNA is TGCAGCGTTGTTGGGAGGCATGGGGTGATCGACACTGAAGCTTTCTTT.

The chain has TRBV5-4 and TRBJ2-3, with D possibly being TRBD1 (5 bases). Germline V lookup: CDR1 SGHNT, CDR2 YYREEE (reference sequence). The V end lost 6 bases, the J end lost 0 bases, and 14 bases lay between the germline ends. There are 15 residues in the CDR3. CDR3: CASTWTRASTDTQYF. CDR3 bases: TGTGCCAGCACCTGGACAAGGGCCAGCACAGATACGCAGTATTTT.

The CDR3 here is CASSFRGESYEQYF. CDR3 bases: TGTGCCAGCAGCTTTCGGGGGGAGTCCTACGAGCAGTACTTC. The chain is built from TRBV7-2 and TRBJ2-7, with TRBD2 identical over 7 bases. The CDR3 extends over 14 amino acids. Germline lookup yields CDR1 SGHTA and CDR2 FQGNSA. V gave up 3 bases and J gave up 1 base; unmatched junction bases: 3. The variable domain in full, completed from reference TRBV7-2 and TRBJ2-7, reads GAGVSQSPSNKVTEKGKDVELRCDPISGHTALYWYRQSLGQGLEFLIYFQGNSAPDKSGLPSDRFSAERTGGSVSTLTIQRTQQEDSAVYLCASSFRGESYEQYFGPGTRLTVT.

This clone has only a few counts. The rearrangement links TRBV5-4 to TRBJ2-1, with D possibly being TRBD2 (6 bases). The germline CDR1 and CDR2 sequences are SGHNT and YYREEE (reference sequence). The V end was cut by 0 bases, the J end by 4 bases, with 11 bases between. This CDR3 is built from 15 residues. The CDR3 DNA follows: TGTGCCAGCAGCTTGGATCGGGAGACATACAATGAGCAGTTCTTC. It is translated as CASSLDRETYNEQFF.

The chain couples TRBV5-8 to TRBJ1-2; unclear D gene. V lost 0 bases to trimming and J lost 1 base, with 7 bases between them. Germline V gives CDR1 SGHTS, CDR2 YDEGEE. This CDR3 has 14 amino acids. The CDR3 spells CASSLGRSNYGYTF. CDR3 nucleotides: TGTGCCAGCAGCTTGGGACGGAGTAACTATGGCTACACCTTC.

The chain carries TRBV5-5 and TRBJ1-1, with 8 bases lining up with TRBD1. Looked up from germline, CDR1 is SGHKS and CDR2 is YYEKEE (reference sequence). The CDR3 contains 19 residues. With 4 bases clipped from V and 4 bases from J, the junction kept 21 bases outside the gene matches. The CDR3 region has the DNA TGTGCCAGCAGCGTGGACAGGGTGGGAAGGTCGGTCGGGACCACTGAAGCTTTCTTT. Its protein product is CASSVDRVGRSVGTTEAFF.

V gene TRBV7-9 combines with J gene TRBJ2-7, with TRBD1 matching over 7 bases. Germline V gene lookup returns CDR1 SEHNR and CDR2 FQNEAQ (reference sequence). The CDR3 runs 14 residues. V trimming: 3 bases; J trimming: 4 bases; junction bases outside the gene matches: 6. The CDR3 loop is CASSFSRGPYEQYF. The CDR3 DNA reads TGTGCCAGCAGCTTCTCGAGGGGGCCGTACGAGCAGTACTTC.

The rearrangement joins TRBV6-1 to TRBJ2-1; possible D gene TRBD2, 6 bases. Germline loops: CDR1 MNHNS, CDR2 SASEGT. Trimming shortened V by 7 bases and J by 4 bases, and 11 bases separated the two germline ends. CDR3 size: 13 residues. For the CDR3, the DNA is TGTGCCAGCAACAGAGGGACTTACAATGAGCAGTTCTTC. Protein: CASNRGTYNEQFF.

The chain has TRBV28 and TRBJ2-2; possibly TRBD1 for D (6 bases). CDR3 length equals 14 residues. CDR1 is MDHEN, CDR2 SYDVKM, per germline. V was cut by 5 bases and J by 5 bases, with 12 bases left in between. CDR3 DNA sequence: TGTGCCAGCAGTGCTCCAGGGGAGACCGGGGAGCTGTTTTTT. It encodes CASSAPGETGELFF.

The CDR3 DNA follows: TGTGCCAGCAGCTTGGGGGGGGCGGATACGCAGTATTTT. It is translated as CASSLGGADTQYF. The chain is built from TRBV11-3 and TRBJ2-3, with D maybe TRBD2 (7 bases). Per the germline V gene, CDR1 is SGHNT and CDR2 is YENEEA. CDR3 length: 13 amino acids. The V gene lost 3 bases and the J gene lost 6 bases, with 10 bases spanning the gap.